This passage covers 32 T cell receptor beta chains from one sample sequenced in a study of beta chain features in type 1 diabetes. Study observations and caveats: Type 1 diabetes patients showed a moderate but significant shortening of TCRB CDR3s in all four CD4+ subsets.

Since all of the isolated RNA was reverse transcribed, expressed TCRB transcripts were what got sequenced. TCRdb keeps only in-frame clones here, not all; method: immunoSEQ multiplex PCR. There are 250,000 or so clones in the sample; roughly 20% occur only once, and roughly 0.028% lies in the top ten. Their cognate antigens are unknown. What was sequenced was naive CD4+ T cells from blood. Receptors originate from a woman between 35 and 50 years old with type 1 diabetes.

The rearrangement uses TRBV18 and TRBJ2-1, with TRBD2 matching 12 bases. Germline lookup yields CDR1 KGHSH and CDR2 LQKENI. Trimming cost V 2 bases and J 2 bases; bases outside gene matches: 1. The CDR3 extends over 16 amino acids. The DNA for the CDR3 is TGTGCCAGCTCACCAGGACTAGCGGGAACCTACAATGAGCAGTTCTTC. Residues: CASSPGLAGTYNEQFF.

Only a few counts were recorded for this clone. The chain links TRBV9 to TRBJ1-2; tentative D call: TRBD1 (6 bases). The CDR3 is made up of 15 amino acids. Germline V gives CDR1 SGDLS, CDR2 YYNGEE. Between the trimmed V and J ends, which lost 2 bases and 8 bases, there was a span of 19 bases. The CDR3 loop is CASSVFRVGGDGYTF. The CDR3 DNA is TGTGCCAGCAGCGTCTTTAGAGTTGGGGGCGACGGCTACACCTTC.

V is TRBV7-2 and J is TRBJ1-2, with D unclear. Trimming took off 1 base at V and 1 base at J, with 13 bases between the two ends. This CDR3 contains 16 residues. Germline V gives CDR1 SGHTA, CDR2 FQGNSA. The CDR3 DNA is TGTGCCAGCAGCTTAGGGGCGGGAGGGAGTAACTATGGCTACACCTTC. Translated: CASSLGAGGSNYGYTF.

This clone came up a few times. This chain's CDR3 is CASSFEETQYF. Here the CDR3 DNA reads TGTGCCAGCAGCTTCGAGGAGACCCAGTACTTC. V gene TRBV5-6 combines with J gene TRBJ2-5, with no clear D. The CDR3 runs 11 residues. Trimming shortened V by 2 bases and J by 5 bases, and 4 bases separated the two germline ends. In germline, CDR1 is SGHDT, CDR2 YYEEEE.

This rearrangement joins TRBV9 to TRBJ2-2, with TRBD1 identical over 9 bases. This CDR3 contains 15 residues. The germline gives CDR1 SGDLS, CDR2 YYNGEE. The ends lost 2 bases at V and 3 bases at J; junction bases unmatched: 2. The CDR3 region has the DNA TGTGCCAGCAGCGTCCGACAGGGGGACACCGGGGAGCTGTTTTTT. This encodes CASSVRQGDTGELFF.

This clone turned up a few times. J is TRBJ1-1 and V is TRBV14; 8 bases fit TRBD1. This CDR3 is 16 amino acids long. Germline CDR1 reads SGHDN; CDR2 reads FVKESK. Unmatched junction bases numbered 10, after V lost 3 bases and J lost 4 bases. For the CDR3, the DNA is TGTGCCAGCAGCCACCCCGACAGGGGAGGTCGCACTGAAGCTTTCTTT. Its protein product is CASSHPDRGGRTEAFF.

CDR3 amino acids: CAWEPGTGENSPLHF. CDR3 DNA sequence: TGTGCCTGGGAACCTGGGACAGGGGAAAATTCACCCCTCCACTTT. The chain recombines TRBV30 with TRBJ1-6, with 10 positions matching TRBD1. Unmatched junction bases numbered 8, after V lost 5 bases and J lost 7 bases. The CDR3 covers 15 residues. Per the germline V gene, CDR1 is GTSNPN and CDR2 is SVGIG (reference sequence).

The rearrangement uses TRBV5-4 and TRBJ2-3, with 12 bases fitting TRBD2. The CDR3 extends over 17 amino acids. Germline V lookup: CDR1 SGHNT, CDR2 YYREEE (reference sequence). Trimming removed 0 bases from V and 0 bases from J; junction bases left unmatched: 2. The CDR3 is CASSLALAGGSTDTQYF. The CDR3, as DNA: TGTGCCAGCAGCTTGGCTCTAGCGGGAGGGAGCACAGATACGCAGTATTTT. Complete variable domain (other parts from reference TRBV5-4 and TRBJ2-3): ETGVTQSPTHLIKTRGQQVTLRCSSQSGHNTVSWYQQALGQGPQFIFQYYREEENGRGNFPPRFSGLQFPNYSSELNVNALELDDSALYLCASSLALAGGSTDTQYFGPGTRLTVL.

The genes are TRBV27 and TRBJ2-7; 10 bases are a match to TRBD2. Losses at the gene ends were 3 bases for V and 3 bases for J; bases not matched to a gene: 2. CDR3 length: 14 residues. Germline assignment: CDR1 MNHEY and CDR2 SMNVEV (reference sequence). CDR3 loop: CASSFASGSYEQYF. In DNA form, the CDR3 reads TGTGCCAGCAGTTTCGCTAGCGGGAGCTACGAGCAGTACTTC.

This clone was seen more than once but under ten times. J is TRBJ2-5 and V is TRBV28, with D maybe TRBD2 (6 bases). The CDR3 length is 11 residues. From germline, CDR1 is MDHEN and CDR2 SYDVKM. Deletions cut 11 bases from V and 7 bases from J, with 14 bases between. CDR3 in DNA: TGTGCCTCCCGACTAGAGGGGACCCAGTACTTC. This encodes CASRLEGTQYF.

The chain couples TRBV4-1 to TRBJ1-2; 7 nucleotides align to TRBD1. Germline V gives CDR1 MGHRA, CDR2 YSYEKL. V shed 4 bases and J 2 bases; nucleotides not matched to a gene: 4. The CDR3 spans 14 residues. The CDR3 DNA reads TGCGCCAGCAGCCGATCGGACAGGAACTATGGCTACACCTTC. Translated, it gives CASSRSDRNYGYTF.

This clone was seen a handful of times. The DNA of the CDR3 is TGTGCCAGCAGCTCGGGACAGTCGGGCACAGATACGCAGTATTTT. Its translation is CASSSGQSGTDTQYF. V is TRBV5-6 and J is TRBJ2-3; 7 nucleotides line up with TRBD1. CDR3 length equals 15 residues. Germline loops: CDR1 SGHDT, CDR2 YYEEEE. V trimming: 3 bases; J trimming: 1 base; junction bases outside the gene matches: 5. Combining the CDR3 with reference TRBV5-6 and TRBJ2-3 gives the whole variable domain DAGVTQSPTHLIKTRGQQVTLRCSPKSGHDTVSWYQQALGQGPQFIFQYYEEEERQRGNFPDRFSGHQFPNYSSELNVNALLLGDSALYLCASSSGQSGTDTQYFGPGTRLTVL.

The chain joins TRBV5-4 to TRBJ2-7; TRBD1 matches at 8 bases. Germline-derived CDR1 and CDR2 are SGHNT and YYREEE (reference sequence). The length of the CDR3 is 15 residues. J lost 2 bases, V lost 6 bases, and 10 bases had no gene match. The CDR3 here is CASTRWMGQAYEQYF. As DNA, the CDR3 is TGTGCCAGCACCCGGTGGATGGGACAGGCCTACGAGCAGTACTTC. Filled out from reference TRBV5-4 and TRBJ2-7, the complete variable domain reads ETGVTQSPTHLIKTRGQQVTLRCSSQSGHNTVSWYQQALGQGPQFIFQYYREEENGRGNFPPRFSGLQFPNYSSELNVNALELDDSALYLCASTRWMGQAYEQYFGPGTRLTVT.

This chain links TRBV30 with TRBJ2-3; D unresolved. From germline, CDR1 is GTSNPN and CDR2 SVGIG (reference sequence). This CDR3 is 12 amino acids long. V was shortened by 5 bases and J by 2 bases, with 8 bases between the two germline ends. CDR3 coding DNA: TGTGCCTGGGGCCCCTCCACAGATACGCAGTATTTT. It is translated as CAWGPSTDTQYF. The full variable domain, completed using reference TRBV30 and TRBJ2-3, is SQTIHQWPATLVQPVGSPLSLECTVEGTSNPNLYWYRQAAGRGLQLLFYSVGIGQISSEVPQNLSASRPQDRQFILSSKKLLLSDSGFYLCAWGPSTDTQYFGPGTRLTVL.

The chain links TRBV28 to TRBJ2-6; possibly TRBD2 for D (6 bases). The ends were cut back, 7 bases at V and 0 bases at J, with 16 bases in the middle. This CDR3 has 17 amino acids. From germline, CDR1 is MDHEN and CDR2 SYDVKM. DNA for the CDR3: TGTGCCAGCAAGCCTGGCGGGGCACTCTCTGGGGCCAACGTCCTGACTTTC. Translation: CASKPGGALSGANVLTF. The variable domain in full, completed from reference TRBV28 and TRBJ2-6, reads DVKVTQSSRYLVKRTGEKVFLECVQDMDHENMFWYRQDPGLGLRLIYFSYDVKMKEKGDIPEGYSVSREKKERFSLILESASTNQTSMYLCASKPGGALSGANVLTFGAGSRLTVL.

The genes are TRBV7-3 and TRBJ2-3, with 10 nucleotides matching TRBD2. The V gene end was trimmed by 1 base and the J gene end by 3 bases; junction bases not matched to a gene: 7. Germline V gene sequence: CDR1 SGHTA, CDR2 FQGTGA. The CDR3 is 17 amino acids. Written as DNA, the CDR3 is TGTGCCAGCAGCTTAATGGCTAGCGGGAGTATGACAGATACGCAGTATTTT. It yields the protein CASSLMASGSMTDTQYF.

This clone has only a few counts. The rearrangement uses TRBV5-1 and TRBJ1-5; 10 positions match TRBD1. Germline trimming cut 3 bases from V and 4 bases from J; bases unmatched to any gene: 4. Germline loops: CDR1 SGHRS, CDR2 YFSETQ. The CDR3 contains 15 residues. CDR3 sequence: CASSSGTGVNQPQHF. The DNA for the CDR3 is TGCGCCAGCAGCTCGGGGACAGGGGTGAATCAGCCCCAGCATTTT.

The rearrangement joins TRBV5-6 to TRBJ2-5; 7 positions match TRBD1. V shed 4 bases, J shed 4 bases, and the junction held 7 bases outside the gene matches. Germline lookup yields CDR1 SGHDT and CDR2 YYEEEE. This CDR3 comprises 14 residues. DNA of the CDR3: TGTGCCAGCAGCCCCGCCGACAGGGCAGAGACCCAGTACTTC. Translating it yields CASSPADRAETQYF.

For this clone: This CDR3 is missing its conserved last phenylalanine or tryptophan, likely due to a read error. Because the CDR3's place on the DNA is in doubt, the DNA is left out and the CDR3 is given as listed by TCRdb. This chain joins TRBV2 and TRBJ2-3; the D call in the table, TRBD2, was not verified against the DNA. The CDR3 sequence runs 9 residues, both termini included. Germline-derived CDR1 and CDR2 are SNHLY and FYNNEI. CDR3 in amino acids: CASSLPLLL.

The rearrangement uses TRBV29-1 and TRBJ2-3, with a tentative D call TRBD2 (5 bases). The CDR3 length is 17 residues. The germline gives CDR1 SQVTM, CDR2 ANQGSEA. The V and J ends lost 4 bases and 1 base respectively, with 21 bases between them. CDR3 residues: CSVGGTGSQFGTDTQYF. CDR3 nucleotides: TGCAGCGTTGGGGGAACGGGGTCCCAGTTTGGCACAGATACGCAGTATTTT.

The rearrangement joins TRBV4-1 to TRBJ1-1; possible D gene TRBD1, 6 bases. V lost 6 bases and J lost 4, with 21 bases in between. CDR1 and CDR2 (germline): MGHRA, YSYEKL. The CDR3 extends over 16 amino acids. This chain's CDR3 is CASRTRYREGRTEAFF. The CDR3 nucleotides read TGCGCCAGCAGAACCCGGTACAGGGAGGGGCGCACTGAAGCTTTCTTT.

V usage is TRBV9 and J usage is TRBJ2-1; D may be TRBD2 (5 bases). V was cut by 2 bases and J by 7 bases, with 22 bases left in between. The CDR3 runs 17 residues. CDR1 and CDR2 (germline): SGDLS, YYNGEE. This CDR3 reads CASSVFPGIVSKNEQFF. In DNA, the CDR3 is TGTGCCAGCAGCGTTTTTCCGGGAATCGTCTCGAAGAATGAGCAGTTCTTC.

This clone has more than one count but fewer than ten. The rearrangement uses TRBV10-3 and TRBJ2-6, with 7 bases that match TRBD1. CDR3 length equals 15 residues. V trimming: 4 bases; J trimming: 4 bases; junction bases outside the gene matches: 4. CDR1 and CDR2 from the germline V gene are ENHRY and SYGVKD. The CDR3 loop is CAISAGGSGANVLTF. The CDR3 coding sequence is TGTGCCATCAGTGCAGGGGGATCAGGGGCCAACGTCCTGACTTTC.

The chain employs TRBV7-3 and TRBJ2-5; 9 positions match TRBD1. With 5 bases clipped from V and 5 bases from J, the junction kept 6 bases outside the gene matches. In germline, CDR1 is SGHTA, CDR2 FQGTGA. The CDR3 is 14 residues long. CDR3 residues: CASSLGTGMETQYF. DNA for the CDR3: TGTGCCAGCAGCCTCGGGACAGGGATGGAGACCCAGTACTTC.

This sequence joins TRBV2 and TRBJ1-6; D perhaps matches TRBD1 (5 bases). CDR3 length equals 13 residues. Per germline, CDR1 SNHLY and CDR2 FYNNEI. V lost 4 bases to trimming and J lost 7 bases, with 8 bases between them. The CDR3 loop reads CASSGTSNSPLHF. CDR3 in DNA: TGTGCCAGCAGTGGGACATCAAATTCACCCCTCCACTTT. Full variable domain (missing parts from reference TRBV2 and TRBJ1-6): EPEVTQTPSHQVTQMGQEVILRCVPISNHLYFYWYRQILGQKVEFLVSFYNNEISEKSEIFDDQFSVERPDGSNFTLKIRSTKLEDSAMYFCASSGTSNSPLHFGNGTRLTVT.

Only a few counts were recorded for this clone. CDR3 in amino acids: CASSFTSGRAHEQYF. The CDR3 DNA reads as TGTGCCAGCAGCTTCACTAGCGGGAGGGCCCACGAGCAGTACTTC. J is TRBJ2-7 and V is TRBV7-9; 13 nucleotides align to TRBD2. Per the germline V gene, CDR1 is SEHNR and CDR2 is FQNEAQ (reference sequence). The CDR3 is made up of 15 amino acids. V lost 3 bases and J lost 5; bases outside the gene matches: 4.

This clone was seen only a few times. The rearrangement uses TRBV19 and TRBJ2-1; D may be TRBD1 (6 bases). Trimming cost V 5 bases and J 2 bases, with 13 bases left between them. The germline CDR1 and CDR2 sequences are LNHDA and SQIVND (reference sequence). This CDR3 has 15 amino acids. CDR3 coding DNA: TGTGCCAGTAGTGGGGCACAGGGTCCCTACAATGAGCAGTTCTTC. As protein: CASSGAQGPYNEQFF.

This clone occurred a few times. The V call is TRBV18, the J call TRBJ2-5; 7 bases are shared with TRBD1. The V segment lost 3 bases and the J segment 5 bases; nucleotides outside the gene matches: 6. The CDR3 covers 14 residues. Germline CDR1 and CDR2: KGHSH and LQKENI. The CDR3 protein is CASSPTGYRETQYF. The DNA for the CDR3 is TGTGCCAGCTCACCGACAGGGTACCGGGAGACCCAGTACTTC.

This clone was counted between two and nine times. The rearrangement joins TRBV7-9 to TRBJ2-5; 10 nucleotides line up with TRBD1. Germline CDR1 and CDR2: SEHNR and FQNEAQ (reference sequence). The CDR3 has 15 amino acids. V lost 7 bases and J lost 7; bases outside the gene matches: 12. The CDR3 here is CASTPSGTGVGTQYF. The DNA of the CDR3 is TGTGCCAGCACTCCTTCCGGGACAGGGGTGGGGACCCAGTACTTC.

In its sample, this clone was seen a few times. The V call is TRBV10-3, the J call TRBJ2-3; D remains unclear. CDR3 length: 12 residues. V lost 10 bases, J lost 0 bases, and 8 bases lay in between. Germline V gene lookup returns CDR1 ENHRY and CDR2 SYGVKD. In DNA, the CDR3 is TGTGCCACTACTACTAGCACAGATACGCAGTATTTT. Protein product: CATTTSTDTQYF.

This clone was counted a few times. V is TRBV28 and J is TRBJ2-1; possible D gene TRBD1, 6 bases. The CDR3 runs 12 residues. Germline CDR1 reads MDHEN; CDR2 reads SYDVKM. The germline V and J ends were trimmed by 5 bases and 9 bases, with 11 bases remaining between them. CDR3 DNA: TGTGCCAGCAGTGTGGACAGCAGTGAGCAGTTCTTC. Translating gives CASSVDSSEQFF.

This clone was observed a few times. The chain employs TRBV27 and TRBJ2-5; TRBD2 aligns across 11 bases. J was trimmed by 4 bases and V by 3 bases; bases with no gene match: 4. Germline values: CDR1 MNHEY, CDR2 SMNVEV (reference sequence). The CDR3 loop spans 15 amino acids. The DNA of the CDR3 is TGTGCCAGCAGTTTGGGTCTAGCGGGAGGAGAGACCCAGTACTTC. Residues: CASSLGLAGGETQYF.